The 23 T cell receptor beta chains listed next were all sequenced from one sample in a study of graft-versus-host responses after intestinal transplantation. The assay was immunoSEQ multiplex PCR, and TCRdb's table has in-frame clones only and misses some. This table has approximately 90,000 clones, about 87% appearing once. These receptors' targets are unknown. The starting material was unstimulated CD4+ T cells sorted from spleen or lymph node cells, obtained before transplant. These receptors were obtained from a human donor who was the organ donor for an intestinal transplant.

CDR3 nucleotides: TGTGCCAGCAGCCCCCTGGGGACAGGGTGGAACACTGAAGCTTTCTTT. This gives the protein CASSPLGTGWNTEAFF. The V and J genes are TRBV28 and TRBJ1-1; 9 bases align to TRBD1. The CDR3 is 16 amino acids. Germline CDR1 MDHEN, CDR2 SYDVKM. Trimming cost V 6 bases and J 1 base; bases outside gene matches: 9.

The chain couples TRBV7-8 to TRBJ1-6; tentative D call: TRBD1 (6 bases). Trimming left V 4 bases short and J 9 bases short, with 13 bases between. Germline V lookup: CDR1 SGHVS, CDR2 FQNEAQ. This CDR3 is built from 14 residues. In DNA, the CDR3 is TGTGCCAGCAGCTCAGGGGTAGCCGGTTCACCCCTCCACTTT. Its translation is CASSSGVAGSPLHF. The complete variable domain, with remaining parts taken from reference TRBV7-8 and TRBJ1-6, reads GAGVSQSPRYKVAKRGQDVALRCDPISGHVSLFWYQQALGQGPEFLTYFQNEAQLDKSGLPSDRFFAERPEGSVSTLKIQRTQQEDSAVYLCASSSGVAGSPLHFGNGTRLTVT.

This clone was detected only once. The chain uses TRBV28 and TRBJ2-5, with 8 bases matching TRBD1. Germline values: CDR1 MDHEN, CDR2 SYDVKM. This CDR3 is 15 amino acids long. V was pared by 8 bases and J by 10 bases, with 18 bases of the junction left unmatched. The CDR3 is CASRLGGTGLGIQYF. CDR3 nucleotides: TGTGCCAGCCGGCTTGGAGGGACAGGTCTCGGGATCCAGTACTTC.

This rearrangement joins TRBV5-1 to TRBJ2-2, with D possibly TRBD1 on 5 matching bases. V was shortened by 2 bases and J by 4 bases, with 9 bases between the two germline ends. The germline CDR1 and CDR2 sequences are SGHRS and YFSETQ. The CDR3 length is 14 residues. The CDR3 spells CASSLGRATGELFF. In nucleotides, the CDR3 is TGCGCCAGCAGCTTAGGCAGGGCCACCGGGGAGCTGTTTTTT.

The V gene is TRBV7-9, the J gene TRBJ2-5, with 8 bases identical to TRBD1. CDR1 is SEHNR and CDR2 is FQNEAQ in the germline V gene (reference sequence). This CDR3 contains 15 residues. The V and J ends lost 0 bases and 4 bases, in that order; junction bases with no gene match: 4. CDR3 residues: CASSLARTGPETQYF. DNA for the CDR3: TGTGCCAGCAGCTTAGCCAGGACAGGGCCAGAGACCCAGTACTTC.

V gene TRBV6-1 combines with J gene TRBJ2-1; TRBD2 matches 10 bases. The V and J ends lost 9 bases and 3 bases, in that order; junction bases with no gene match: 2. The CDR3 extends over 13 amino acids. Germline V gene sequence: CDR1 MNHNS, CDR2 SASEGT. CDR3 region: CASGLAVYNEQFF. In DNA, the CDR3 is TGTGCCAGTGGACTAGCGGTCTACAATGAGCAGTTCTTC.

The CDR3: CASSPQYEQYF. In DNA form, the CDR3 reads TGTGCCAGCAGTCCCCAATACGAGCAGTACTTC. The J gene is TRBJ2-7, the V gene TRBV6-6; the D is unclear. CDR1 is MNHNY and CDR2 is SVGAGI in the germline V gene (reference sequence). The CDR3 loop spans 11 amino acids. V was clipped by 5 bases and J by 4 bases, with 6 bases between them.

The V gene is TRBV18, the J gene TRBJ1-3; 9 positions match TRBD1. Germline V gene sequence: CDR1 KGHSH, CDR2 LQKENI. The CDR3 totals 16 residues. V was clipped by 6 bases and J by 0 bases; unmatched bases: 6. CDR3: CASSPTGGRSGNTIYF. The CDR3 nucleotides are TGTGCCAGCTCCCCTACAGGGGGCCGCTCTGGAAACACCATATATTTT.

The rearrangement joins TRBV18 to TRBJ1-2, with 10 bases aligning to TRBD1. Looked up from germline, CDR1 is KGHSH and CDR2 is LQKENI. After removal of 3 bases from V and 7 bases from J, the junction contained 8 bases not matched to a gene. The CDR3 runs to 15 residues. CDR3 protein: CASSPPGTGVSGYTF. The CDR3 DNA follows: TGTGCCAGCTCACCCCCCGGGACAGGGGTTTCTGGCTACACCTTC.

The gene calls are TRBV5-1 and TRBJ1-5; TRBD1 might be the D (5 bases). The germline V gene encodes CDR1 SGHRS and CDR2 YFSETQ. This CDR3 spans 15 amino acids. V was pared by 0 bases and J by 0 bases, with 7 bases between. The CDR3 DNA sequence: TGCGCCAGCAGCTTGGATGGGGCTAGCAATCAGCCCCAGCATTTT. This sequence encodes CASSLDGASNQPQHF. Filled out from reference TRBV5-1 and TRBJ1-5, the complete variable domain reads KAGVTQTPRYLIKTRGQQVTLSCSPISGHRSVSWYQQTPGQGLQFLFEYFSETQRNKGNFPGRFSGRQFSNSRSEMNVSTLELGDSALYLCASSLDGASNQPQHFGDGTRLSIL.

This chain joins TRBV2 and TRBJ1-2, with 10 bases that match TRBD1. The CDR3 has 13 amino acids. Per the germline V gene, CDR1 is SNHLY and CDR2 is FYNNEI. V gave up 7 bases and J gave up 8 bases; unmatched junction bases: 7. The CDR3: CASIDRGRRGYTF. The CDR3 DNA follows: TGTGCCAGCATTGACAGGGGGCGCAGGGGCTACACCTTC.

The V call is TRBV11-1, the J call TRBJ1-2; D unclear. Trimming took off 6 bases at V and 0 bases at J, with 11 bases between the two ends. The CDR3 is 14 residues long. CDR1 and CDR2 from the germline V gene are SGHAT and FQDESV (reference sequence). The CDR3 spells CASSRLMANYGYTF. DNA for the CDR3: TGTGCCAGCAGTCGGTTGATGGCTAACTATGGCTACACCTTC.

The gene calls are TRBV7-2 and TRBJ2-2; 13 bases map to TRBD2. The CDR3 spans 17 residues. In germline, CDR1 is SGHTA, CDR2 FQGNSA. Trimming took 2 bases from V and 7 from J; bases not matched to a gene: 7. The CDR3 sequence: CASSLPGLAGLDGELFF. The CDR3 DNA reads as TGTGCCAGCAGCTTACCGGGACTAGCGGGGTTGGACGGGGAGCTGTTTTTT.

This rearrangement joins TRBV15 to TRBJ2-5, with D possibly TRBD1 on 6 matching bases. The CDR3 covers 15 residues. Germline V gene lookup returns CDR1 LNHNV and CDR2 YYDKDF (reference sequence). V gave up 1 base and J gave up 4 bases, with 13 bases separating them. The CDR3 here is CATSRGGHAGETQYF. CDR3 nucleotide sequence: TGTGCCACCAGCAGAGGGGGGCACGCGGGAGAGACCCAGTACTTC. Complete variable domain (other parts from reference TRBV15 and TRBJ2-5): DAMVIQNPRYQVTQFGKPVTLSCSQTLNHNVMYWYQQKSSQAPKLLFHYYDKDFNNEADTPDNFQSRRPNTSFCFLDIRSPGLGDTAMYLCATSRGGHAGETQYFGPGTRLLVL.

The gene calls are TRBV25-1 and TRBJ1-4, with D possibly matching TRBD1 (6 bases). Trimming pared 2 bases from V and 8 bases from J, leaving 12 bases between. This CDR3 is 14 amino acids long. The germline V gene encodes CDR1 MGHDK and CDR2 SYGVNS. The CDR3 is CASSERGGREKLFF. The CDR3 DNA sequence: TGTGCCAGCAGTGAACGGGGGGGCCGGGAAAAACTGTTTTTT.

V usage is TRBV9 and J usage is TRBJ2-3; a possible D gene is TRBD2 (6 bases). V was shortened by 0 bases and J by 2 bases, with 13 bases between the two germline ends. CDR3 length: 16 amino acids. Germline CDR1 and CDR2: SGDLS and YYNGEE. CDR3 region: CASSVGSSEYTDTQYF. For the CDR3, the DNA is TGTGCCAGCAGCGTAGGTTCTAGCGAATACACAGATACGCAGTATTTT.

The V and J genes are TRBV28 and TRBJ1-1; 9 bases agree with TRBD1. CDR3 length: 15 amino acids. Germline lookup yields CDR1 MDHEN and CDR2 SYDVKM. V lost 6 bases to trimming and J lost 0 bases; unmatched junction nucleotides: 5. The CDR3: CASSSGTGLNTEAFF. The CDR3 coding sequence is TGTGCCAGCAGCTCCGGGACAGGGTTGAACACTGAAGCTTTCTTT.

The chain has TRBV7-8 and TRBJ1-1; no firm D call. CDR3 length: 16 residues. Deletions cut 6 bases from V and 4 bases from J, with 21 bases between. Germline lookup yields CDR1 SGHVS and CDR2 FQNEAQ. CDR3 in DNA: TGTGCCAGCAGATACCTAGGTGGGGTTGAGGGCACTGAAGCTTTCTTT. Encoded protein: CASRYLGGVEGTEAFF.

This clone has a single count. The CDR3 sequence is CSVVPTGSYEQYF. CDR3 nucleotides: TGCAGCGTTGTACCGACAGGGTCCTACGAGCAGTACTTC. This chain links TRBV29-1 with TRBJ2-7, with TRBD1 identical over 7 bases. V dropped 4 bases and J dropped 1; count of bases not matched to a gene: 4. The germline V gene has CDR1 SQVTM and CDR2 ANQGSEA. CDR3 length: 13 residues.

The J gene is TRBJ2-7, the V gene TRBV4-1; a possible D gene is TRBD2 (5 bases). There are 16 residues in the CDR3. V lost 8 bases and J 5 bases, leaving 25 bases between the germline ends. Germline V gives CDR1 MGHRA, CDR2 YSYEKL. CDR3 in amino acids: CASGPLGAPAWDEQYF. CDR3 DNA: TGCGCCAGCGGACCTTTGGGAGCTCCGGCGTGGGACGAGCAGTACTTC.

Here the CDR3 DNA reads TGCGCCAGCAGCCAATATTTTAGCAATCAGCCCCAGCATTTT. Translating it yields CASSQYFSNQPQHF. The chain uses TRBV4-1 and TRBJ1-5; D remains unclear. Germline-derived CDR1 and CDR2 are MGHRA and YSYEKL. V gave up 2 bases and J gave up 0 bases, with 5 bases separating them. The CDR3 loop spans 14 amino acids.

This clone was detected only once. For the CDR3, the DNA is TGTGCCAGCAGCTTAGAAAGGGGAGATACGCAGTATTTT. Translating gives CASSLERGDTQYF. The rearrangement uses TRBV11-2 and TRBJ2-3; maybe TRBD1 (5 bases). Germline V gene lookup returns CDR1 SGHAT and CDR2 FQNNGV. Trimming shortened V by 0 bases and J by 5 bases, and 6 bases separated the two germline ends. This CDR3 is 13 amino acids long.

The V call is TRBV29-1, the J call TRBJ2-7, with 9 bases fitting TRBD1. Germline V gene lookup returns CDR1 SQVTM and CDR2 ANQGSEA. The junction had 10 bases not matched to a gene; V was cut back by 3 bases and J by 7 bases. The CDR3 extends over 14 amino acids. The CDR3 loop reads CSVDMAGQGEEQYF. The CDR3 nucleotides read TGCAGCGTTGACATGGCGGGACAGGGAGAAGAGCAGTACTTC.